This TCR beta chain comes out of a study of blood T cells in healthy people across ages. Findings and caveats of the study: No conclusive comparison of naive versus antigen-experienced cells was possible with unsorted PBMCs.

The table lists this clonotype with a few counts. What it binds is unknown. Primers used in a second PCR of about 7 to 11 cycles were a sample-barcoded 5' primer and a J-beta primer mix. TCRdb itself ran the 5' RACE reads through MiXCR, one entry per CDR3 protein. The sample shows about 1.1 million distinct CDR3 sequences, roughly two fifths of them seen only once. The CDR3 consists of 16 residues. In germline, CDR1 is SGHDT, CDR2 YYEEEE. Losses at the gene ends were 3 bases for V and 4 bases for J; bases not matched to a gene: 12. The sample consisted of blood. This rearrangement joins TRBV5-6 to TRBJ1-2, with 7 nucleotides matching TRBD1. This sequence originates from a man between 18 and 35 years old in good health. CDR3 region: CASSWETGESRYGYTF. In DNA form, the CDR3 reads TGTGCCAGCAGCTGGGAAACAGGGGAATCCCGCTATGGCTACACCTTC.